Below are 14 T cell receptor beta chains sequenced from a single sample in a study of T cells in Graves' hyperthyroidism and ophthalmopathy. What was amplified from RNA transcripts were TCR beta CDR3 regions. HTBI primers were used for first-round RT-PCR of the TCR CDR3. TCRdb passed the multiplex PCR reads through MiXCR, listing each CDR3 protein once. The data show about 610,000 distinct CDR3 sequences, about 14% seen once. Specimen: blood. The receptors were sampled from a woman aged 40 to 50 with Graves' ophthalmopathy.

In its sample, this clonotype was seen many times. The V and J genes are TRBV29-1 and TRBJ2-2; maybe TRBD1 (6 bases). The CDR3 covers 14 residues. Per germline, CDR1 SQVTM and CDR2 ANQGSEA. Trimming removed 4 bases at V and 3 bases at J, with 12 bases between. CDR3 sequence reads: CSVGRQADTGELFF. The CDR3 DNA is TGCAGCGTTGGGAGACAGGCGGACACCGGGGAGCTGTTTTTT.

The chain recombines TRBV20-1 with TRBJ2-5, with 13 bases aligning to TRBD2. The germline CDR1 and CDR2 sequences are DFQATT and SNEGSKA (reference sequence). The length of the CDR3 is 16 residues. With V trimmed by 2 bases and J by 5 bases, 8 bases remained unmatched. The CDR3 DNA reads as TGCAGTGCTAGATCAGGACTAGCGGGGGATGGTGAGACCCAGTACTTC. Amino acid sequence: CSARSGLAGDGETQYF.

A word on this clonotype: A much bigger clone sits one base away, suggesting this may be a read error. The V call is TRBV20-1, the J call TRBJ2-5; D gene unclear. This CDR3 comprises 13 residues. The V and J ends lost 0 bases and 3 bases respectively, with 8 bases between them. The germline CDR1 and CDR2 sequences are DFQATT and SNEGSKA (reference sequence). In DNA form, the CDR3 reads TGCAGTGCTAGAGATATGGGTAAAGAGACCCAGTACTTC. Amino acid sequence: CSARDMGKETQYF.

By proportion, this clonotype is medium-sized (0.01 to 0.1%). The J gene is TRBJ1-2, the V gene TRBV27; D is uncertain. Germline CDR1 and CDR2: MNHEY and SMNVEV (reference sequence). The CDR3 extends over 14 amino acids. V lost 4 bases, J lost 6 bases, and 15 bases lay in between. CDR3 in amino acids: CASSSPLMRNGYTF. For the CDR3, the DNA is TGTGCCAGCAGTTCCCCGCTGATGAGAAATGGCTACACCTTC.

This clonotype occurred many times. The rearrangement uses TRBV20-1 and TRBJ2-4; D call uncertain. V was shortened by 5 bases and J by 0 bases, with 11 bases between the two germline ends. The CDR3 contains 14 residues. Germline V gene sequence: CDR1 DFQATT, CDR2 SNEGSKA (reference sequence). The CDR3 sequence is CSALSPLAKNIQYF. CDR3 DNA sequence: TGCAGTGCTTTGAGCCCCCTAGCCAAAAACATTCAGTACTTC.

The chain is built from TRBV12-3 or TRBV12-4 and TRBJ2-7; the D gene is possibly TRBD2 (5 bases). The CDR3 runs to 14 residues. Trimming shortened V by 7 bases and J by 4 bases, and 17 bases separated the two germline ends. CDR3 DNA sequence: TGTGCCAGCATTCCTACCAACCGCGGGTACGAGCAGTACTTC. Translating it yields CASIPTNRGYEQYF.

V gene TRBV19 combines with J gene TRBJ2-7; D call uncertain. Germline V gene sequence: CDR1 LNHDA, CDR2 SQIVND (reference sequence). The CDR3 covers 14 residues. CDR3 bases: TGTGCTGCTTCAACGGCAGGCGACCCCTACGAGCAGTACTTC. Translating gives CAASTAGDPYEQYF.

At least ten counts were recorded for this clonotype. V and J are TRBV10-3 and TRBJ1-2, with TRBD1 as a possible D gene (6 bases). The CDR3 contains 13 residues. V lost 3 bases, J lost 5 bases, and 10 bases lay in between. The germline gives CDR1 ENHRY, CDR2 SYGVKD. DNA for the CDR3: TGTGCCATCAGTGATGACAGGTGGTATGGCTACACCTTC. This gives the protein CAISDDRWYGYTF.

This clonotype came up many times. The chain carries TRBV19 and TRBJ2-7; D unresolved. From germline, CDR1 is LNHDA and CDR2 SQIVND (reference sequence). This CDR3 spans 15 amino acids. V was cut by 1 base and J by 0 bases, with 10 bases left in between. Here the CDR3 reads CASSIGYGTSYEQYF. As DNA, the CDR3 is TGTGCCAGTAGTATAGGGTACGGTACCTCCTACGAGCAGTACTTC.

This clonotype showed up many times. The chain is built from TRBV6-1 and TRBJ1-1; D perhaps matches TRBD1 (6 bases). This CDR3 comprises 15 residues. Germline CDR1 and CDR2: MNHNS and SASEGT. V dropped 4 bases and J dropped 7 bases, with 19 bases sitting between them. CDR3 in amino acids: CASSAWSGGQNEAFF. The CDR3 region has the DNA TGTGCCAGCAGTGCCTGGTCGGGGGGGCAGAATGAAGCTTTCTTT.

The CDR3 sequence: CASSPIAGGHNEQFF. For the CDR3, the DNA is TGTGCCAGCAGCCCGATAGCGGGAGGACACAATGAGCAGTTCTTC. V is TRBV5-6 and J is TRBJ2-1; the match to TRBD2 covers 10 bases. The CDR3 contains 15 residues. CDR1 is SGHDT, CDR2 YYEEEE, per germline. V dropped 4 bases and J dropped 5; count of bases not matched to a gene: 6.

This clonotype appeared many times. The rearrangement joins TRBV9 to TRBJ1-1; a possible D gene is TRBD1 (5 bases). The V end was cut by 0 bases, the J end by 4 bases, with 19 bases between. The CDR3 loop spans 17 amino acids. Germline assignment: CDR1 SGDLS and CDR2 YYNGEE. CDR3: CASSVGAGAHTITEAFF. The CDR3 DNA is TGTGCCAGCAGCGTAGGCGCCGGGGCCCATACAATCACTGAAGCTTTCTTT. The full variable domain, its missing parts supplied by reference TRBV9 and TRBJ1-1, is DSGVTQTPKHLITATGQRVTLRCSPRSGDLSVYWYQQSLDQGLQFLIQYYNGEERAKGNILERFSAQQFPDLHSELNLSSLELGDSALYFCASSVGAGAHTITEAFFGQGTRLTVV.

There are many counts of this clonotype. The chain has TRBV6-4 and TRBJ2-7; weak D call: TRBD2 (5 bases). Germline values: CDR1 MRHNA, CDR2 SNTAGT. The CDR3 consists of 15 residues. V was cut by 9 bases and J by 2 bases, with 20 bases left in between. The CDR3 coding sequence is TGTGCCAGGGACCTCCACGAGGGATTTACCTACGAGCAGTACTTC. It specifies CARDLHEGFTYEQYF.

This clonotype was observed at least ten times. The chain carries TRBV19 and TRBJ1-1; 9 nucleotides align to TRBD1. Germline V gives CDR1 LNHDA, CDR2 SQIVND (reference sequence). The CDR3 is made up of 16 amino acids. The V gene end was trimmed by 5 bases and the J gene end by 2 bases; junction bases not matched to a gene: 9. Here the CDR3 DNA reads TGTGCCAGTAGTGTCGGACAGGGGAGAGGAAACACTGAAGCTTTCTTT. It codes for CASSVGQGRGNTEAFF.